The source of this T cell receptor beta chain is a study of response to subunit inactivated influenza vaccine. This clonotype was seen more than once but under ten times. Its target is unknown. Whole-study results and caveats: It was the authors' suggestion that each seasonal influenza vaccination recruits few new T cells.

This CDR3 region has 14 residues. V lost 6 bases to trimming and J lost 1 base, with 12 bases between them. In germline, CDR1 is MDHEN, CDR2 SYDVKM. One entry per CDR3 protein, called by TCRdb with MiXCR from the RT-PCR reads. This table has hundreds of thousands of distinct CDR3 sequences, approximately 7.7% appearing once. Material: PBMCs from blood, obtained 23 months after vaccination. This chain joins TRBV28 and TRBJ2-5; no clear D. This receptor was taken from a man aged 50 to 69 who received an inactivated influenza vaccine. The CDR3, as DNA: TGTGCCAGCAGCCCAACGGGCTTCCAAGAGACCCAGTACTTC. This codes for CASSPTGFQETQYF.